The next 24 T cell receptor beta chains were all read from a single sample in a study of cytomegalovirus exposure and HLA in healthy donors. Some clones are missing from TCRdb's copy, which holds only in-frame ones; the method was immunoSEQ multiplex PCR. The repertoire consists of almost 70,000 clones, with nearly 96% occurring once and the leading ten covering about 4.5%. Sequencing was performed on PBMCs. All receptors come from a woman between 18 and 30 years old in good health and CMV-seropositive.

Comment on this clone: The same CDR3 also results from other DNA sequences found in this sample. The gene calls are TRBV18 and TRBJ2-3, with 9 bases lining up with TRBD2. V dropped 2 bases and J dropped 0; count of bases not matched to a gene: 3. CDR3 size: 16 residues. Germline CDR1 and CDR2: KGHSH and LQKENI. CDR3 sequence: CASSPGLAGSTDTQYF. DNA of the CDR3: TGTGCCAGCTCACCAGGGCTAGCGGGAAGCACAGATACGCAGTATTTT.

The V call is TRBV4-2, the J call TRBJ2-7; 8 bases align to TRBD2. The germline V gene has CDR1 LGHNA and CDR2 YNFKEQ. CDR3 length: 15 residues. J lost 5 bases, V lost 0 bases, and 6 bases had no gene match. Here the CDR3 reads CASSQEGAGDNEQYF. The CDR3 DNA follows: TGTGCCAGCAGCCAAGAAGGAGCGGGAGACAACGAGCAGTACTTC.

The chain recombines TRBV27 with TRBJ2-5, with TRBD2 matching over 12 bases. Unmatched junction bases numbered 9, after V lost 5 bases and J lost 5 bases. The CDR3 covers 16 residues. Per germline, CDR1 MNHEY and CDR2 SMNVEV (reference sequence). CDR3 in DNA: TGTGCCAGCAGTCCCCGACTAGCGGGAGTCGGCGAGACCCAGTACTTC. Translating gives CASSPRLAGVGETQYF.

The rearrangement joins TRBV30 to TRBJ2-1; no definite D call. Germline lookup yields CDR1 GTSNPN and CDR2 SVGIG (reference sequence). The CDR3 has 13 residues. V was clipped by 0 bases and J by 6 bases, with 9 bases between them. The CDR3 reads CAWSVARFNEQFF. As DNA, the CDR3 is TGTGCCTGGAGTGTAGCCCGCTTCAATGAGCAGTTCTTC.

The V and J genes are TRBV27 and TRBJ2-7; D may be TRBD2 (5 bases). The V end was cut by 2 bases, the J end by 7 bases, with 12 bases between. This CDR3 has 13 amino acids. Germline CDR1 and CDR2: MNHEY and SMNVEV (reference sequence). CDR3 loop: CASSLGGVREQYF. In nucleotides, the CDR3 is TGTGCCAGCAGTTTAGGAGGTGTACGGGAGCAGTACTTC.

The rearrangement uses TRBV5-1 and TRBJ2-7, with 10 positions matching TRBD2. This CDR3 spans 16 amino acids. Germline-derived CDR1 and CDR2 are SGHRS and YFSETQ. V lost 4 bases, J lost 2 bases, and 9 bases stayed unmatched. CDR3 DNA sequence: TGCGCCAGCAGCCGGGGCGGGACTAGCGTCGCCTACGAGCAGTACTTC. This codes for CASSRGGTSVAYEQYF.

The V gene is TRBV28, the J gene TRBJ2-7, with D possibly being TRBD1 (5 bases). CDR3 size: 12 residues. Germline assignment: CDR1 MDHEN and CDR2 SYDVKM. Trimming left V 6 bases short and J 4 bases short, with 10 bases between. The DNA for the CDR3 is TGTGCCAGCAGCCCTGACAGATACGAGCAGTACTTC. Translating it yields CASSPDRYEQYF.

This clone showed up just once. The chain uses TRBV7-2 and TRBJ2-5; perhaps TRBD2 as D (6 bases). The V gene lost 4 bases and the J gene lost 7 bases, with 7 bases spanning the gap. This CDR3 is 11 amino acids long. Per the germline V gene, CDR1 is SGHTA and CDR2 is FQGNSA. The CDR3 loop is CASSYGGTQYF. The CDR3 DNA reads TGTGCCAGCAGCTACGGGGGGACCCAGTACTTC.

CDR3 DNA: TGTGCCAGTAGTATCATCCACCCATCGGGCAATCAGCCCCAGCATTTT. Its protein product is CASSIIHPSGNQPQHF. V is TRBV19 and J is TRBJ1-5, with D uncertain. CDR1 and CDR2 from the germline V gene are LNHDA and SQIVND (reference sequence). The V gene lost 3 bases and the J gene lost 2 bases, with 14 bases spanning the gap. This CDR3 spans 16 amino acids.

The rearrangement links TRBV7-2 to TRBJ2-3, with 10 positions matching TRBD2. The ends lost 5 bases at V and 2 bases at J; junction bases unmatched: 7. Germline V gives CDR1 SGHTA, CDR2 FQGNSA. The CDR3 totals 16 residues. CDR3 protein: CASSAWTSGFTDTQYF. CDR3 in DNA: TGTGCCAGCAGCGCGTGGACTAGCGGATTCACAGATACGCAGTATTTT.

The CDR3 nucleotides are TGTGCCAGCAGCTTAGATTTGAGTAAGGTGGAGGACAGGGACTACGAGCAGTACTTC. This gives the protein CASSLDLSKVEDRDYEQYF. The chain combines TRBV11-2 with TRBJ2-7, with 8 bases fitting TRBD1. CDR3 size: 19 residues. With V trimmed by 0 bases and J by 3 bases, 16 bases remained unmatched. CDR1 SGHAT and CDR2 FQNNGV come from the germline V gene.

The gene calls are TRBV5-1 and TRBJ2-7, with D tentatively TRBD2 (6 bases). The CDR3 runs to 16 residues. Trimming removed 4 bases from V and 3 bases from J, with 20 bases in between. Per the germline V gene, CDR1 is SGHRS and CDR2 is YFSETQ. CDR3 protein: CASSPLEGGAVYEQYF. DNA for the CDR3: TGCGCCAGCAGCCCCCTTGAAGGCGGGGCTGTCTACGAGCAGTACTTC. Full variable domain (missing parts from reference TRBV5-1 and TRBJ2-7): KAGVTQTPRYLIKTRGQQVTLSCSPISGHRSVSWYQQTPGQGLQFLFEYFSETQRNKGNFPGRFSGRQFSNSRSEMNVSTLELGDSALYLCASSPLEGGAVYEQYFGPGTRLTVT.

This chain joins TRBV4-2 and TRBJ2-3, with 8 bases identical to TRBD1. CDR1 is LGHNA, CDR2 YNFKEQ, per germline. CDR3 length: 16 amino acids. Trimming removed 1 base from V and 6 bases from J; junction bases left unmatched: 9. CDR3 loop: CASSQASGQDVDTQYF. For the CDR3, the DNA is TGTGCCAGCAGCCAAGCTTCGGGACAGGATGTGGATACGCAGTATTTT.

V is TRBV19 and J is TRBJ2-4, with 9 bases identical to TRBD1. The CDR3 is 14 residues long. Germline-derived CDR1 and CDR2 are LNHDA and SQIVND (reference sequence). V was pared by 3 bases and J by 4 bases, with 1 base of the junction left unmatched. Here the CDR3 DNA reads TGTGCCAGTAGTATTGGGACAGGGAAAAACATTCAGTACTTC. Protein: CASSIGTGKNIQYF.

J is TRBJ2-1 and V is TRBV5-6, with 8 bases aligning to TRBD1. Germline CDR1 is SGHDT and CDR2 is YYEEEE. Germline trimming cut 4 bases from V and 4 bases from J; bases unmatched to any gene: 4. This CDR3 is built from 14 residues. The CDR3 sequence: CASSPQGAYNEQFF. CDR3 DNA sequence: TGTGCCAGCAGCCCCCAGGGGGCTTACAATGAGCAGTTCTTC.

This chain joins TRBV29-1 and TRBJ2-3; 8 positions match TRBD2. Germline CDR1 SQVTM, CDR2 ANQGSEA. The V gene end was trimmed by 6 bases and the J gene end by 1 base; junction bases not matched to a gene: 3. This CDR3 is 13 amino acids long. CDR3 bases: TGCAGCGTAGCGGGAGTGGGCACAGATACGCAGTATTTT. Translated: CSVAGVGTDTQYF.

The count of this clone is one. The rearrangement links TRBV27 to TRBJ2-7; 7 bases line up with TRBD1. J was trimmed by 3 bases and V by 3 bases; bases with no gene match: 8. This CDR3 is 15 amino acids long. CDR1 is MNHEY, CDR2 SMNVEV, per germline (reference sequence). The CDR3 bases are TGTGCCAGCAGTTTGGGGGACAGCCGTTACTACGAGCAGTACTTC. It is translated as CASSLGDSRYYEQYF.

V is TRBV5-6 and J is TRBJ2-1; TRBD1 agrees at 7 bases. This CDR3 has 15 amino acids. The V and J ends lost 5 bases and 7 bases, in that order; junction bases with no gene match: 12. CDR1 is SGHDT, CDR2 YYEEEE, per germline. The CDR3 spells CASSNRDSTLNEQFF. DNA for the CDR3: TGTGCCAGCAGTAACCGGGACAGTACCTTGAATGAGCAGTTCTTC.

V gene TRBV5-4 combines with J gene TRBJ1-3; 10 bases line up with TRBD1. The CDR3 extends over 17 amino acids. In germline, CDR1 is SGHNT, CDR2 YYREEE (reference sequence). V was pared by 4 bases and J by 0 bases, with 7 bases of the junction left unmatched. The CDR3 sequence is CASSAGQGTSSGNTIYF. The CDR3 DNA follows: TGTGCCAGCAGCGCGGGACAGGGGACCTCCTCTGGAAACACCATATATTTT.

The chain combines TRBV19 with TRBJ2-3; the match to TRBD2 covers 7 bases. V gave up 2 bases and J gave up 2 bases; unmatched junction bases: 7. The CDR3 loop spans 16 amino acids. Germline CDR1 reads LNHDA; CDR2 reads SQIVND (reference sequence). The CDR3 is CASSILGEGYTDTQYF. Here the CDR3 DNA reads TGTGCCAGTAGTATACTGGGGGAGGGATACACAGATACGCAGTATTTT.

The rearrangement joins TRBV30 to TRBJ1-5; a weak D match, TRBD1 (6 bases). The V and J ends lost 3 bases and 7 bases respectively, with 10 bases between them. The germline V gene encodes CDR1 GTSNPN and CDR2 SVGIG (reference sequence). The CDR3 sequence is 12 residues long. The CDR3 DNA is TGTGCCTGGAGACAACAGGGACAGCCCCAGCATTTT. Protein product: CAWRQQGQPQHF.

This clone was recorded at least ten times. This chain links TRBV5-1 with TRBJ2-6; D is perhaps TRBD1 (5 bases). CDR3 size: 18 residues. Germline V gene lookup returns CDR1 SGHRS and CDR2 YFSETQ. V was shortened by 5 bases and J by 0 bases, with 18 bases between the two germline ends. This CDR3 is CASRFSNPQGSGANVLTF. The CDR3 DNA sequence: TGCGCCAGCAGATTCTCTAACCCTCAGGGCTCTGGGGCCAACGTCCTGACTTTC.

The rearrangement joins TRBV4-3 to TRBJ2-1, with D perhaps TRBD1 (5 bases). Germline V gene data show CDR1 as LGHNA and CDR2 as YSLEER. Trimming cost V 0 bases and J 10 bases, with 10 bases left between them. This CDR3 is 13 amino acids long. CDR3: CASSQDLQDEQFF. Here the CDR3 DNA reads TGCGCCAGCAGCCAAGATCTACAGGACGAGCAGTTCTTC.

The V gene is TRBV4-2, the J gene TRBJ2-2; 8 bases line up with TRBD2. The CDR3 is 14 residues long. In germline, CDR1 is LGHNA, CDR2 YNFKEQ. The junction had 1 base not matched to a gene; V was cut back by 4 bases and J by 3 bases. CDR3 DNA: TGTGCCAGCAGCCCGGGACTAGACACCGGGGAGCTGTTTTTT. It specifies CASSPGLDTGELFF.